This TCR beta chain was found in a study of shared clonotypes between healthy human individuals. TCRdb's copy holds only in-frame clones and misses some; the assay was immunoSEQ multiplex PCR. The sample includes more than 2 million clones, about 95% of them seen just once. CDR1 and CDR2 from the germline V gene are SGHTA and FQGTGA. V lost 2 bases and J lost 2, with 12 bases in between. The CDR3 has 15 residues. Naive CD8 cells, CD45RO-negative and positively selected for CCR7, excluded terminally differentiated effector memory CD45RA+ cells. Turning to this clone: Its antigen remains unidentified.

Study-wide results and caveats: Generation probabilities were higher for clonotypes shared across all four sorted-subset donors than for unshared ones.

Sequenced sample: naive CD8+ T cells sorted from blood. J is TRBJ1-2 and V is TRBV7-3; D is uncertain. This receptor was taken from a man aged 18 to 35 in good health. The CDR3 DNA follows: TGTGCCAGCAGCTTATCGTCAACATCGAACTATGGCTACACCTTC. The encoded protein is CASSLSSTSNYGYTF.